The subject of this entry is one T cell receptor beta chain. The sample originates from a study of blood T cell repertoires in COVID-19. There are 18 residues in the CDR3. Trimming pared 4 bases from V and 3 bases from J, leaving 24 bases between. Germline V gene data show CDR1 as MDHEN and CDR2 as SYDVKM. In the source study's methods: Estimation of nucleated cell counts relied on the amplification of reference gene primers. Produced via immunoSEQ multiplex PCR; TCRdb's table is partial and in-frame only. That table supplies the V and J calls and clone size; D and trimming were determined from the DNA. Here the sample spans about 50,000 clones, 90% being singletons.

This sequence joins TRBV28 and TRBJ1-2; D not resolved. The sequenced sample was peripheral blood. The sequence derives from a human donor in a cohort sampled during active COVID-19. The CDR3 protein is CASSYRAVRGGSDYGYTF. The CDR3 DNA follows: TGTGCCAGCAGTTATAGGGCGGTCCGGGGAGGGTCTGACTATGGCTACACCTTC.